The text below deals with one T cell receptor (beta chain). This record comes from a study of blood T cell repertoires in COVID-19. Background on the study: Nucleic acid was either cDNA or gDNA, and it came from T cells, B-cell-depleted T cells, or PBMCs.

Authors' processing steps: Estimated nucleated cell counts came from reference gene primer amplification. Libraries were prepared by immunoSEQ multiplex PCR; TCRdb keeps only in-frame clonotypes and omits some of them. The V and J calls and clone size come from that table; D and trimming were worked out from the DNA. The repertoire consists of 300,000 to 350,000 clones, with roughly nine tenths occurring once and the leading ten covering around 9%. Trimming removed 6 bases from V and 6 bases from J, with 8 bases in between. Germline V CDR1 and CDR2: SQVTM, ANQGSEA. This CDR3 region has 10 residues. Participants were aged 18 to 89 years, lived in 20 to 30 US areas, and enrolled virtually. In Cohort 3, a recovered donor had either two negative PCRs, clearance, or symptom resolution.

This TCR was sampled from a woman in her twenties or thirties who had recovered from COVID-19. V and J are TRBV29-1 and TRBJ1-2; D call uncertain. The sample comprised PBMCs or T cells enriched from blood (not recorded which). This CDR3 reads CSVRNNGYTF. The CDR3 DNA is TGCAGCGTGAGGAATAATGGCTACACCTTC.